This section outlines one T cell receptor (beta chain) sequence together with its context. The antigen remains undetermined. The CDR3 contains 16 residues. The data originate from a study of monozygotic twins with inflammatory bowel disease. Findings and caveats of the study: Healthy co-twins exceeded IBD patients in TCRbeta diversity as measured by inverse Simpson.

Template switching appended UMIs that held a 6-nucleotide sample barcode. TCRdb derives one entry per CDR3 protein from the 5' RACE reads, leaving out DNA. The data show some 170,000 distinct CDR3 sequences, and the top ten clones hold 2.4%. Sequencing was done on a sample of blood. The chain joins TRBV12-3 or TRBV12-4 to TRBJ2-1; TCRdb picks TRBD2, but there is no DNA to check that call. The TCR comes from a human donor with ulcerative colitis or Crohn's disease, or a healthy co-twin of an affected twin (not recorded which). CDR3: CASSLAAIAGAGEQFF.